This T cell receptor (beta chain) was recovered during a study of T cells in Graves' hyperthyroidism and ophthalmopathy. General study results and limits: A model using 13 V-J features told ophthalmopathy apart from stable hyperthyroidism.

Together with thyroid ultrasound, orbital computed tomography, serum thyroxine and TRAb, clinical symptoms were used for diagnoses. TCR beta CDR3 region amplification was performed from RNA transcripts. The primer set for the first-round RT-PCR of the TCR CDR3 was HTBI. Using its own MiXCR run on the multiplex PCR reads, TCRdb lists one record per CDR3 protein. The data contain hundreds of thousands of distinct CDR3 sequences, over 13% of them singletons. This clonotype turned up a few times. Its antigen is not identified. The sequence derives from a man in his fifties or sixties with Graves' ophthalmopathy. Sample: blood.

The CDR3: CASGFLVRGVQGRYSGYTF. DNA for the CDR3: TGTGCTAGTGGTTTCCTTGTTAGGGGGGTTCAGGGACGGTACTCTGGCTACACCTTC. The gene calls are TRBV12-5 and TRBJ1-2; tentative D call: TRBD1 (6 bases). The V and J ends lost 3 bases and 7 bases respectively, with 30 bases between them. Germline-derived CDR1 and CDR2 are LGHNT and FRNRAP. The CDR3 is made up of 19 amino acids.